This T cell receptor (beta chain) was found in a study of cytomegalovirus exposure and HLA in healthy donors. Study results and limitations: A prior analysis recorded that most TCR beta V segments were productive about 90% or about 30% of the time. Reports indicate that TCR beta sequences accurately predicted the HLA-A and HLA-B alleles of most subjects. Among the CMV-associated chains, three were confirmed in vitro as specific for CMV antigens. A missense DCLRE1C variant was associated with V- and J-gene trimming of TCR beta chains in a later analysis, and an independent cohort replicated the association.

Comment on this clone: The antigen is undetermined.

The PCR contained 60 Vbeta and 13 Jbeta primers. Profiled with immunoSEQ multiplex PCR; TCRdb holds only in-frame clones, not every one. This sample yields 200,000 or so clones, of which 65% to 85% are seen a single time; 0.71% belongs to the top ten. The sequencing sample was made of PBMCs. The sequence was obtained from a boy younger than 10 in good health and CMV-seronegative.

CDR3 in amino acids: CASSTQADEQYF. For the CDR3, the DNA is TGTGCCAGCAGCACACAGGCCGACGAGCAGTACTTC. V gene TRBV21-1 combines with J gene TRBJ2-7; no check of the table's D call, TRBD1, against the DNA was made. TRBV21-1 is a listed pseudogene. The CDR3 runs 12 residues.